The 18 T cell receptor beta chains given below trace back to one sample, sequenced in a study of CD8+CD57+ T cells in acquired aplastic anemia. Patients chosen for sequencing had shown CD8+CD57+ cell expansion by flow cytometry. TCR beta VDJ and CDR3 profiles were obtained from a genomic DNA template. TCRdb independently ran MiXCR on the reads; one entry per CDR3 protein. The sample holds about half a million distinct CDR3 sequences, more than 25% seen once. Material: sorted CD4+, CD8+, or CD8+CD57+ T cells (not recorded which) from PBMCs. All receptors come from a human donor with aplastic anemia.

This sequence joins TRBV7-2 and TRBJ1-1, with D unclear. Trimming removed 1 base from V and 4 bases from J, with 4 bases in between. Germline CDR1 SGHTA, CDR2 FQGNSA. The CDR3 totals 12 residues. This CDR3 is CASSLGCTEAFF. The DNA for the CDR3 is TGTGCCAGCAGCTTAGGGTGCACTGAAGCTTTCTTT.

This rearrangement joins TRBV15 to TRBJ2-1; 11 bases are shared with TRBD2. CDR3 length: 20 residues. V trimming: 0 bases; J trimming: 4 bases; junction bases outside the gene matches: 14. Germline CDR1 and CDR2: LNHNV and YYDKDF (reference sequence). This chain's CDR3 is CATSRDFIWASGGIYNEQFF. The CDR3 DNA is TGTGCCACCAGCAGAGATTTCATATGGGCTAGCGGGGGGATTTACAATGAGCAGTTCTTC.

This chain connects TRBV2 to TRBJ1-5; perhaps TRBD1 as D (6 bases). V was clipped by 2 bases and J by 6 bases, with 14 bases between them. The CDR3 is made up of 15 amino acids. Germline-derived CDR1 and CDR2 are SNHLY and FYNNEI. Written as DNA, the CDR3 is TGTGCCAGCAGTGAATGGGGTACAGGGAGTCAGCCCCAGCATTTT. Translated, it gives CASSEWGTGSQPQHF.

This chain connects TRBV6-5 to TRBJ1-1; no clear D. The V end lost 2 bases, the J end lost 1 base, and 5 bases lay between the germline ends. CDR3 size: 13 residues. Germline CDR1 is MNHEY and CDR2 is SVGAGI. The chain's CDR3 is CASSYPGNTEAFF. CDR3 sequence (DNA): TGTGCCAGCAGTTACCCAGGGAACACTGAAGCTTTCTTT.

Notes on this clonotype: It may be a read error: a sequence one base away is much more abundant. The chain links TRBV7-2 to TRBJ2-1; maybe TRBD2 (5 bases). The CDR3 is 13 residues long. V shed 5 bases and J shed 5 bases, with 10 bases lying between them. CDR1 SGHTA and CDR2 FQGNSA come from the germline V gene. This CDR3 reads CASSQDGDNEQFF. The CDR3 DNA is TGTGCCAGCAGCCAGGACGGGGACAATGAGCAGTTCTTC.

This clonotype was seen at least ten times. The chain is built from TRBV7-9 and TRBJ2-1; D remains unclear. Germline CDR1 SEHNR, CDR2 FQNEAQ (reference sequence). Trimming shortened V by 1 base and J by 10 bases, and 2 bases separated the two germline ends. This CDR3 spans 10 amino acids. In DNA form, the CDR3 reads TGTGCCAGCAGCTTAGAGGAGCAGTTCTTC. Its protein product is CASSLEEQFF.

CDR3 coding DNA: TGCGCCAGCAGCCAAGATTCTACAGGGGCGGCGGGAAACACCATATATTTT. Translated: CASSQDSTGAAGNTIYF. The V gene is TRBV4-1, the J gene TRBJ1-3; 7 nucleotides agree with TRBD1. The CDR3 length is 17 residues. CDR1 is MGHRA and CDR2 is YSYEKL in the germline V gene. Trimming at V came to 0 bases and at J to 4 bases, leaving 9 bases not matched to a gene.

The table lists this clonotype with many counts. The CDR3 DNA reads as TGTGCCAGCAGCCCTACACAGAACACCATATATTTT. It specifies CASSPTQNTIYF. This chain links TRBV3-1 with TRBJ1-3; D call uncertain. The germline V and J ends were trimmed by 4 bases and 7 bases, with 8 bases remaining between them. Per germline, CDR1 LGHDT and CDR2 YNNKEL (reference sequence). The CDR3 has 12 amino acids.

This clonotype appeared many times. CDR3 DNA: TGTGCCAGCAGCCGCCAAATCGGGAACACTGAAGCTTTCTTT. The encoded protein is CASSRQIGNTEAFF. The rearrangement uses TRBV7-2 and TRBJ1-1; no clear D. V was pared by 5 bases and J by 1 base, with 11 bases between. The CDR3 covers 14 residues. The V gene's germline CDR1 is SGHTA and CDR2 FQGNSA.

This clonotype was seen a handful of times. The chain links TRBV27 to TRBJ1-5; 8 positions agree with TRBD1. The germline V gene has CDR1 MNHEY and CDR2 SMNVEV (reference sequence). J lost 0 bases, V lost 3 bases, and 1 base had no gene match. This CDR3 has 15 residues. CDR3 sequence (DNA): TGTGCCAGCAGTTTCCAGGGGGCTAGCAATCAGCCCCAGCATTTT. Protein: CASSFQGASNQPQHF.

This clonotype was picked up a small number of times. This chain uses TRBV9 with TRBJ1-1; D unresolved. Germline CDR1 and CDR2: SGDLS and YYNGEE. The length of the CDR3 is 15 residues. Trimming took off 0 bases at V and 5 bases at J, with 14 bases between the two ends. CDR3 sequence (DNA): TGTGCCAGCAGCGTAGGTGGCAGAGGAGGGACTGAAGCTTTCTTT. It translates to CASSVGGRGGTEAFF.

This clonotype showed up just a few times. Here the CDR3 reads CARDPGQGVPYEQYF. The DNA of the CDR3 is TGTGCTAGAGACCCTGGACAGGGGGTTCCCTACGAGCAGTACTTC. The genes are TRBV25-1 and TRBJ2-7; 10 bases align to TRBD1. Looked up from germline, CDR1 is MGHDK and CDR2 is SYGVNS. The CDR3 is made up of 15 amino acids.

This clonotype has at least ten counts. Here the CDR3 reads CSANYRDRAYEQYF. The CDR3 nucleotides read TGCAGTGCTAATTACCGGGACAGGGCCTACGAGCAGTACTTC. The chain employs TRBV20-1 and TRBJ2-7, with TRBD1 identical over 9 bases. The V gene end was trimmed by 4 bases and the J gene end by 2 bases; junction bases not matched to a gene: 6. CDR3 length: 14 amino acids. The germline V gene has CDR1 DFQATT and CDR2 SNEGSKA (reference sequence).

There are many counts of this clonotype. The chain couples TRBV24-1 to TRBJ2-3; D gene unclear. In germline, CDR1 is KGHDR, CDR2 SFDVKD. The germline V and J ends were trimmed by 3 bases and 3 bases, with 9 bases remaining between them. The CDR3 is 14 residues long. CDR3 residues: CATSDAARTDTQYF. The DNA of the CDR3 is TGTGCCACCAGTGATGCTGCCCGAACAGATACGCAGTATTTT.

The J gene is TRBJ1-6, the V gene TRBV25-1, with D uncertain. CDR3 length: 16 residues. The germline V and J ends were trimmed by 4 bases and 9 bases, with 19 bases remaining between them. The germline CDR1 and CDR2 sequences are MGHDK and SYGVNS. CDR3 sequence reads: CASSARAGGSGSPLHF. CDR3 nucleotides: TGTGCCAGCAGTGCTAGAGCCGGCGGCAGCGGTTCACCCCTCCACTTT.

The chain combines TRBV5-1 with TRBJ2-7; the D call may be TRBD1 or TRBD2 (5 bases each). CDR1 and CDR2 (germline): SGHRS, YFSETQ. Trimming shortened V by 0 bases and J by 3 bases, and 13 bases separated the two germline ends. CDR3 length: 15 amino acids. The CDR3 sequence: CASSLEQVGVYEQYF. CDR3 nucleotides: TGCGCCAGCAGCTTGGAACAGGTGGGAGTCTACGAGCAGTACTTC.

This clonotype came up many times. The V and J genes are TRBV7-8 and TRBJ2-7; D remains unclear. This CDR3 is 16 amino acids long. V dropped 2 bases and J dropped 0 bases, with 14 bases sitting between them. Germline CDR1 reads SGHVS; CDR2 reads FQNEAQ. In DNA form, the CDR3 reads TGTGCCAGCAGCTTACGTCCAGGAGCGTCCTCCTACGAGCAGTACTTC. Residues: CASSLRPGASSYEQYF.

This clonotype has at least ten counts. V gene TRBV10-1 combines with J gene TRBJ2-7; unclear D gene. The CDR3 is 12 amino acids. V shed 2 bases and J shed 6 bases, with 8 bases lying between them. Germline V gene lookup returns CDR1 WNHNN and CDR2 SYGVQD (reference sequence). As DNA, the CDR3 is TGCGCCAGCAGTGAGACTCCCACCGAGCAGTACTTC. The encoded protein is CASSETPTEQYF.